Below, 24 T cell receptor beta chains from the same sample are listed, as sequenced in a study of shared clonotypes between healthy human individuals. Sequenced by immunoSEQ multiplex PCR; TCRdb stores in-frame clones only, minus some. The sample yields some 2,000,000 clones, about 95% seen once. Terminally differentiated effector memory CD45RA+ cells were left out of the naive CD8 fraction, which was CD45RO-negative and positively selected for CCR7. Material: naive CD8+ T cells sorted from blood. These receptors all come from a man younger than 30 in good health.

This clone was seen only once. V and J are TRBV4-1 and TRBJ1-5; a possible D gene is TRBD1 (5 bases). V dropped 1 base and J dropped 3 bases, with 13 bases sitting between them. Germline-derived CDR1 and CDR2 are MGHRA and YSYEKL. There are 16 residues in the CDR3. The CDR3 region is CASSQGTGVANQPQHF. In nucleotides, the CDR3 is TGCGCCAGCAGCCAAGGTACGGGGGTCGCCAATCAGCCCCAGCATTTT.

The chain's CDR3 is CASSAQPGLVTDTQYF. CDR3 nucleotide sequence: TGTGCCAGCAGCGCCCAGCCGGGACTAGTAACAGATACGCAGTATTTT. The chain joins TRBV13 to TRBJ2-3, with 8 positions matching TRBD2. Losses at the gene ends were 5 bases for V and 3 bases for J; bases not matched to a gene: 10. This CDR3 region has 16 residues. From germline, CDR1 is PRHDT and CDR2 FYEKMQ (reference sequence).

This rearrangement joins TRBV2 to TRBJ1-5; no clear D. Between the trimmed V and J ends, which lost 4 bases and 2 bases, there was a span of 9 bases. The V gene's germline CDR1 is SNHLY and CDR2 FYNNEI. The CDR3 consists of 14 residues. The CDR3 DNA is TGTGCCAGCAGTGCTGGGTGGGGCAATCAGCCCCAGCATTTT. Its protein is CASSAGWGNQPQHF. The variable domain in full, with the rest retrieved from reference TRBV2 and TRBJ1-5, is EPEVTQTPSHQVTQMGQEVILRCVPISNHLYFYWYRQILGQKVEFLVSFYNNEISEKSEIFDDQFSVERPDGSNFTLKIRSTKLEDSAMYFCASSAGWGNQPQHFGDGTRLSIL.

The rearrangement uses TRBV7-8 and TRBJ2-5; 16 bases are a match to TRBD2. V was clipped by 4 bases and J by 4 bases; unmatched bases: 3. The CDR3 runs to 16 residues. Per the germline V gene, CDR1 is SGHVS and CDR2 is FQNEAQ. This chain's CDR3 is CASSWGLAGGAETQYF. CDR3 nucleotide sequence: TGTGCCAGCAGCTGGGGACTAGCGGGAGGGGCAGAGACCCAGTACTTC.

The rearrangement uses TRBV4-3 and TRBJ2-5; 7 bases agree with TRBD1. Trimming took 4 bases from V and 1 from J; bases not matched to a gene: 3. Germline V lookup: CDR1 LGHNA, CDR2 YSLEER. This CDR3 is 14 amino acids long. The CDR3 protein is CASSLDRAQETQYF. CDR3 nucleotides: TGCGCCAGCAGCCTCGACAGGGCCCAAGAGACCCAGTACTTC.

The CDR3 loop is CASSLGPGLAANEQFF. CDR3 coding DNA: TGTGCCAGCAGCTTAGGGCCGGGACTAGCGGCTAATGAGCAGTTCTTC. The V gene is TRBV7-6, the J gene TRBJ2-1; 11 bases match TRBD2. The CDR3 covers 16 residues. Germline CDR1 and CDR2: SGHVS and FNYEAQ. With 1 base clipped from V and 7 bases from J, the junction kept 6 bases outside the gene matches.

This clone occurred once. The chain combines TRBV5-4 with TRBJ1-2; no definite D call. Trimming took off 1 base at V and 4 bases at J, with 8 bases between the two ends. Germline V gives CDR1 SGHNT, CDR2 YYREEE (reference sequence). The length of the CDR3 is 13 residues. The CDR3 region is CASSLREGYGYTF. The CDR3 coding sequence is TGTGCCAGCAGCTTGAGGGAGGGCTATGGCTACACCTTC.

This clone was observed once. This chain links TRBV9 with TRBJ1-2; D is undetermined. There are 15 residues in the CDR3. From germline, CDR1 is SGDLS and CDR2 YYNGEE. Trimming left V 3 bases short and J 4 bases short, with 16 bases between. CDR3 bases: TGTGCCAGCAGCGAACGGGCCCCCGGCGGCTATGGCTACACCTTC. This encodes CASSERAPGGYGYTF.

The chain combines TRBV30 with TRBJ2-3; maybe TRBD1 (6 bases). Per the germline V gene, CDR1 is GTSNPN and CDR2 is SVGIG (reference sequence). V was cut by 0 bases and J by 6 bases, with 10 bases left in between. This CDR3 spans 13 amino acids. CDR3 in DNA: TGTGCCTGGAGTGTTGGCCAGGGGGATACGCAGTATTTT. This codes for CAWSVGQGDTQYF.

A note on this clone: The sample holds other DNA sequences that translate to the same CDR3. The chain is built from TRBV28 and TRBJ2-7; possible D gene TRBD1, 7 bases. CDR3 length equals 15 residues. Trimming took off 5 bases at V and 1 base at J, with 15 bases between the two ends. The germline gives CDR1 MDHEN, CDR2 SYDVKM. The CDR3 sequence: CASSLQGGASYEQYF. Written as DNA, the CDR3 is TGTGCCAGCAGTCTCCAGGGGGGCGCGTCCTACGAGCAGTACTTC.

The chain is built from TRBV7-9 and TRBJ2-1; a possible D gene is TRBD2 (6 bases). The CDR3 runs to 16 residues. Germline assignment: CDR1 SEHNR and CDR2 FQNEAQ (reference sequence). Trimming took 1 base from V and 0 from J, leaving 10 bases between them. DNA of the CDR3: TGTGCCAGCAGCTTAGGTAGCGGTCCCTCCTACAATGAGCAGTTCTTC. It codes for CASSLGSGPSYNEQFF.

V usage is TRBV4-1 and J usage is TRBJ2-1; 8 positions match TRBD2. The CDR3 has 17 amino acids. Trimming cost V 0 bases and J 7 bases; bases outside gene matches: 11. In germline, CDR1 is MGHRA, CDR2 YSYEKL. Here the CDR3 DNA reads TGCGCCAGCAGCCAAGACGTCGAGAGCGGGAGTAGGAATGAGCAGTTCTTC. It yields the protein CASSQDVESGSRNEQFF.

This clone was seen a few times. The rearrangement uses TRBV27 and TRBJ2-7, with 9 bases matching TRBD1. Unmatched junction bases numbered 10, after V lost 5 bases and J lost 5 bases. This CDR3 is 15 amino acids long. Germline CDR1 is MNHEY and CDR2 is SMNVEV (reference sequence). The CDR3 sequence: CASSLTGGLIDEQYF. In DNA, the CDR3 is TGTGCCAGCAGTCTAACAGGGGGCCTTATTGACGAGCAGTACTTC.

In this sample, this clone turned up a few times. The chain uses TRBV29-1 and TRBJ2-7; D ambiguous. This CDR3 region has 13 residues. The V end lost 5 bases, the J end lost 0 bases, and 11 bases lay between the germline ends. Germline V gene sequence: CDR1 SQVTM, CDR2 ANQGSEA. The CDR3 spells CSVMTAFSYEQYF. The DNA of the CDR3 is TGCAGCGTTATGACGGCGTTCTCCTACGAGCAGTACTTC.

This chain connects TRBV5-4 to TRBJ2-1; 9 positions match TRBD1. The germline gives CDR1 SGHNT, CDR2 YYREEE (reference sequence). CDR3 length: 16 amino acids. The V segment lost 2 bases and the J segment 1 base; nucleotides outside the gene matches: 4. The CDR3 here is CASSFRGQGSYNEQFF. In DNA, the CDR3 is TGTGCCAGCAGCTTTCGGGGACAGGGATCCTACAATGAGCAGTTCTTC.

About this clone itself: Distinct nucleotide sequences in the sample also encode this CDR3. This chain uses TRBV6-6 with TRBJ2-1, with D unresolved. V lost 4 bases and J 0 bases, leaving 4 bases between the germline ends. The CDR3 is 13 amino acids. Germline CDR1 MNHNY, CDR2 SVGAGI (reference sequence). The CDR3 region is CASSLSSYNEQFF. Here the CDR3 DNA reads TGTGCCAGCAGTTTGTCCTCCTACAATGAGCAGTTCTTC.

V gene TRBV2 combines with J gene TRBJ2-3; D possibly uses TRBD1 or TRBD2 (5 bases each). Germline V gene sequence: CDR1 SNHLY, CDR2 FYNNEI. Trimming pared 1 base from V and 0 bases from J, leaving 11 bases between. The CDR3 covers 16 residues. The DNA of the CDR3 is TGTGCCAGCAGTGAAGAGGGGACGGGGAGCACAGATACGCAGTATTTT. It specifies CASSEEGTGSTDTQYF.

The chain recombines TRBV5-5 with TRBJ2-7; TRBD2 matches 7 bases. Germline trimming cut 4 bases from V and 0 bases from J; bases unmatched to any gene: 13. This CDR3 comprises 17 residues. Germline assignment: CDR1 SGHKS and CDR2 YYEKEE (reference sequence). CDR3 amino acids: CASSPEAGRSSSYEQYF. For the CDR3, the DNA is TGTGCCAGCAGCCCGGAAGCGGGGAGGTCTAGCTCCTACGAGCAGTACTTC.

About this clone itself: The same CDR3 arises from other DNA sequences in this sample as well. J is TRBJ2-1 and V is TRBV19, with D maybe TRBD2 (5 bases). Trimming took 11 bases from V and 4 from J, leaving 15 bases between them. Germline V gene data show CDR1 as LNHDA and CDR2 as SQIVND (reference sequence). The CDR3 is 13 amino acids. The CDR3 DNA sequence: TGTGCCTCTAGCACCACCCTGTACAATGAGCAGTTCTTC. Protein product: CASSTTLYNEQFF. Using reference TRBV19 and TRBJ2-1 for the parts outside the CDR3, the full variable domain is DGGITQSPKYLFRKEGQNVTLSCEQNLNHDAMYWYRQDPGQGLRLIYYSQIVNDFQKGDIAEGYSVSREKKESFPLTVTSAQKNPTAFYLCASSTTLYNEQFFGPGTRLTVL.

The rearrangement links TRBV7-2 to TRBJ2-1, with D possibly matching TRBD2 (6 bases). With 5 bases removed from V and 5 bases from J, the gap between germline ends came to 22 bases. Germline assignment: CDR1 SGHTA and CDR2 FQGNSA. The CDR3 consists of 17 residues. CDR3 region: CASSLRTSWGNHNEQFF. CDR3 DNA sequence: TGTGCCAGCAGCCTCCGTACTAGCTGGGGGAACCACAATGAGCAGTTCTTC.

The chain couples TRBV4-1 to TRBJ2-1; 7 nucleotides align to TRBD1. The V gene's germline CDR1 is MGHRA and CDR2 YSYEKL. The CDR3 sequence is 13 residues long. With 2 bases clipped from V and 10 bases from J, the junction kept 5 bases outside the gene matches. The CDR3 here is CASSQPWDSEQFF. DNA for the CDR3: TGCGCCAGCAGCCAACCCTGGGACAGCGAGCAGTTCTTC.

The chain carries TRBV11-2 and TRBJ2-5; no definite D call. Germline lookup yields CDR1 SGHAT and CDR2 FQNNGV. The CDR3 extends over 18 amino acids. The V gene lost 5 bases and the J gene lost 2 bases, with 24 bases spanning the gap. The CDR3 region has the DNA TGTGCCAGCAGCCGCCCCCCATTACAAACAAGGATTCAAGAGACCCAGTACTTC. Residues: CASSRPPLQTRIQETQYF.

The chain employs TRBV7-2 and TRBJ1-2; D might be TRBD1 (5 bases). This CDR3 is built from 16 residues. Trimming pared 5 bases from V and 4 bases from J, leaving 20 bases between. Germline loops: CDR1 SGHTA, CDR2 FQGNSA. The CDR3 nucleotides read TGTGCCAGCAGCGACCGCGGCGGGGCGTACATCTATGGCTACACCTTC. The encoded protein is CASSDRGGAYIYGYTF.

This sequence joins TRBV6-5 and TRBJ2-2; either TRBD1 or TRBD2 may supply D (5 bases each). The CDR3 is 15 amino acids. V lost 7 bases to trimming and J lost 0 bases, with 12 bases between them. Germline V gene sequence: CDR1 MNHEY, CDR2 SVGAGI. The CDR3 is CASNWETANTGELFF. For the CDR3, the DNA is TGTGCCAGCAACTGGGAGACAGCGAACACCGGGGAGCTGTTTTTT.